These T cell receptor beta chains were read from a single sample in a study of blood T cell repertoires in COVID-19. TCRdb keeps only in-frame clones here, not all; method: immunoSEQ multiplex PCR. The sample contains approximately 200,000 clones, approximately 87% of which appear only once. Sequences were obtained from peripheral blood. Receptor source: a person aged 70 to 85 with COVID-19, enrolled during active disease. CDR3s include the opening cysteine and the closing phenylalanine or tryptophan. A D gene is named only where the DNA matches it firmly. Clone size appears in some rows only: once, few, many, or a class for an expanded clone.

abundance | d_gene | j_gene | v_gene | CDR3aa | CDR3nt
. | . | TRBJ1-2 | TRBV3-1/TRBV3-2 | CASSQGFGGSGYGYTF | TGTGCCAGCAGCCAAGGATTTGGGGGGTCTGGCTATGGCTACACCTTC
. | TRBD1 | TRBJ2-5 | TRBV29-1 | CSAGTAQETQYF | TGCAGTGCTGGGACAGCTCAAGAGACCCAGTACTTC
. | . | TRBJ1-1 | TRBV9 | CASSTGASTEAFF | TGTGCCAGCAGCACGGGTGCGAGCACTGAAGCTTTCTTT
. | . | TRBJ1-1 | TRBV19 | CASSTPAGGNTEAFF | TGTGCCAGTAGTACCCCAGCGGGTGGGAACACTGAAGCTTTCTTT
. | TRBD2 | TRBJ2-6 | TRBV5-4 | CASSDPRAGVGPGANVLTF | TGTGCCAGCAGCGATCCCCGAGCGGGAGTAGGGCCCGGGGCCAACGTCCTGACTTTC
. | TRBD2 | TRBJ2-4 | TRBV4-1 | CASSERDVGNIQYF | TGCGCCAGCAGCGAGCGGGATGTCGGAAACATTCAGTACTTC
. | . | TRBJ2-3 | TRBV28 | CASKAASTDTQYF | TGTGCCAGTAAAGCTGCTAGCACAGATACGCAGTATTTT
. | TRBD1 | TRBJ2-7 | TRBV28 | CASSRTGGKGMGEQYF | TGTGCCAGCAGTAGGACAGGGGGCAAAGGTATGGGTGAGCAGTACTTC
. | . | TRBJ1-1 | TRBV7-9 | CASSLDGGAGAFF | TGTGCCAGCAGCTTAGATGGGGGCGCGGGAGCTTTCTTT
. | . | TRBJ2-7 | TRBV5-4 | CASSLVSGEYVYEQYF | TGTGCCAGCAGCTTGGTGAGTGGGGAGTATGTCTACGAGCAGTACTTC
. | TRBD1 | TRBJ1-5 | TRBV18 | CASSPGTGGNQPQHF | TGTGCCAGCTCACCTGGGACAGGGGGGAATCAGCCCCAGCATTTT
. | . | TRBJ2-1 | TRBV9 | CASSPDPRKYNEQFF | TGTGCCAGCAGCCCAGACCCCAGGAAATACAATGAGCAGTTCTTC
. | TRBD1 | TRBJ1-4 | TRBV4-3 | CASSQVGTGEEKLFF | TGCGCCAGCAGCCAAGTGGGGACAGGGGAGGAGAAACTGTTTTTT
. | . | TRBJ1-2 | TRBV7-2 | CASSLDTPGKFDTF | TGTGCCAGCAGCTTAGATACCCCGGGGAAGTTTGACACCTTC
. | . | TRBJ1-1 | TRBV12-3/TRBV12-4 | CASSFTGNTEAFF | TGTGCCAGCAGTTTTACTGGGAACACTGAAGCTTTCTTT
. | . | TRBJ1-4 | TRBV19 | CASSILVRAAATNEKLFF | TGTGCCAGTAGTATTTTGGTCAGGGCGGCGGCAACTAATGAAAAACTGTTTTTT
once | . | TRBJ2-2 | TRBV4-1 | CASSSRLDVSTGELFF | TGCGCCAGCAGCTCGCGACTAGATGTTTCCACCGGGGAGCTGTTTTTT
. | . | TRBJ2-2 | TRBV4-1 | CASNRFFTGTGELFF | TGCGCCAGCAACCGATTTTTCACTGGCACCGGGGAGCTGTTTTTT
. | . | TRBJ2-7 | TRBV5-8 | CASSPTFDREQYF | TGTGCCAGCAGCCCGACCTTTGACAGGGAGCAGTACTTC
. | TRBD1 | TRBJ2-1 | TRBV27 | CASRGTGSAFNQQFF | TGTGCCAGCAGGGGGACAGGGTCGGCTTTCAATCAGCAGTTCTTC
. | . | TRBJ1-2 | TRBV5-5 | CASSLVIGGYTF | TGTGCCAGCAGCTTGGTCATCGGGGGCTACACCTTC
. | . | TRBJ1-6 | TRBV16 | CASSLQGANSPLHF | TGTGCCAGCAGCCTGCAGGGTGCCAATTCACCCCTCCACTTT
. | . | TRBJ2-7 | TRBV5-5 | CASSLEGSGSPFYEQYF | TGTGCCAGCAGCTTGGAGGGTTCGGGGTCCCCTTTTTACGAGCAGTACTTC
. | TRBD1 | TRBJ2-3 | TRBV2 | CASSEGARGQDTQYF | TGTGCCAGCAGTGAAGGGGCCAGGGGGCAAGATACGCAGTATTTT
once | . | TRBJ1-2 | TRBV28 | CASSTGANYGYTF | TGTGCCAGCAGTACAGGAGCTAACTATGGCTACACCTTC
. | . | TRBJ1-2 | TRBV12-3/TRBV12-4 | CASSISGVGYTF | TGTGCCAGCAGTATCTCAGGGGTGGGCTACACCTTC
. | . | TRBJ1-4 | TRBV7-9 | CASSLPGQGNEKLFF | TGTGCCAGCAGCTTACCCGGGCAGGGCAATGAAAAACTGTTTTTT
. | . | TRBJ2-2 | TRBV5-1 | CASSLQGLGTGELFF | TGCGCCAGCAGCTTGCAGGGGTTGGGCACCGGGGAGCTGTTTTTT
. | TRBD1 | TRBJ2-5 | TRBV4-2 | CASSRRTGTGGPQETQYF | TGTGCCAGCAGCCGTAGAACCGGGACAGGGGGCCCCCAAGAGACCCAGTACTTC
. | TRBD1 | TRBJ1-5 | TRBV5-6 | CASSSGDRGNQPQHF | TGTGCCAGCAGCTCCGGGGACAGGGGCAATCAGCCCCAGCATTTT
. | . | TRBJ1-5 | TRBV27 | CASSFPGQPQHF | TGTGCCAGCAGTTTCCCCGGGCAGCCCCAGCATTTT
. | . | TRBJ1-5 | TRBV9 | CASSVGNNQPQHF | TGTGCCAGCAGCGTAGGTAACAATCAGCCCCAGCATTTT
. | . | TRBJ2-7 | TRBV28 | CASSLWAGSYEQYF | TGTGCCAGCAGTTTATGGGCAGGCTCCTACGAGCAGTACTTC
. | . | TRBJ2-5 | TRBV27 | CASSLIRDTGTQYF | TGTGCCAGCAGTTTGATACGGGACACCGGGACCCAGTACTTC
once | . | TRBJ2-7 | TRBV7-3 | CASSLNGGTSSYEQYF | TGTGCCAGCAGCTTAAACGGGGGGACAAGCTCCTACGAGCAGTACTTC
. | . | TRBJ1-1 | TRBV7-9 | CASSSRLGGNTTEAFF | TGTGCCAGCAGCTCCAGATTGGGGGGGAACACTACTGAAGCTTTCTTT
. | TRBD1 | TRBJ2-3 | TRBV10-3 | CAISPGGSTDTQYF | TGTGCCATCAGCCCAGGGGGCAGCACAGATACGCAGTATTTT
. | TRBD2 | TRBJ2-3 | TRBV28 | CASSLAGGSIDTQYF | TGTGCCAGCAGTCTAGCGGGGGGATCCATTGATACGCAGTATTTT
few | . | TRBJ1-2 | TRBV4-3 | CASSQGIGGGYTF | TGCGCCAGCAGCCAAGGGATCGGGGGTGGCTACACCTTC
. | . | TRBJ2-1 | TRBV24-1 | CATSDLGRPAYNEQFF | TGTGCCACCAGTGATTTGGGCAGGCCTGCATACAATGAGCAGTTCTTC
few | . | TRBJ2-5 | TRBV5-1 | CASRSGIQETQYF | TGCGCCAGCAGATCAGGGATCCAAGAGACCCAGTACTTC
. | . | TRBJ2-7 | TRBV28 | CASTQTSYEQYF | TGTGCCAGCACCCAAACGAGCTACGAGCAGTACTTC
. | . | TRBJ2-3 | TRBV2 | CASSEKSGVTDTQYF | TGTGCCAGCAGTGAAAAGTCGGGGGTCACAGATACGCAGTATTTT
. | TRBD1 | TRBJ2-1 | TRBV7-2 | CASSNRGQGFGEQFF | TGTGCCAGCAGCAACAGAGGACAGGGGTTTGGCGAGCAGTTCTTC
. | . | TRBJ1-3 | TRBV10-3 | CAIYGGEIGNTIYF | TGTGCCATCTATGGTGGGGAGATAGGAAACACCATATATTTT